This T cell receptor beta chain emerged from a study of CD8 T cells in ankylosing spondylitis. Study-level results: A TCR beta motif of roughly eight highly homologous variants seemed to mark ankylosing spondylitis blood.

This clonotype was detected a few times. Its cognate antigen is unknown. Molecular-barcoded quantitative 5'-RACE produced these TCR beta libraries. TCRdb fed the 5' RACE reads into MiXCR, producing one record per CDR3 protein. The table has fewer than 750,000 distinct CDR3 sequences, 15% to 20% seen once. Sample: blood, either unsorted or a sorted T cell fraction (not recorded which). This TCR was sampled from a male donor with ankylosing spondylitis.

CDR3 bases: TGCAGTGCCTACCAAGGAGGGGTTCCCACTGAAGCTTTCTTT. Its protein product is CSAYQGGVPTEAFF. The J gene is TRBJ1-1, the V gene TRBV20-1, with D possibly matching TRBD1 (5 bases). The CDR3 covers 14 residues. V was pared by 6 bases and J by 4 bases, with 18 bases between. Germline V CDR1 and CDR2: DFQATT, SNEGSKA (reference sequence).